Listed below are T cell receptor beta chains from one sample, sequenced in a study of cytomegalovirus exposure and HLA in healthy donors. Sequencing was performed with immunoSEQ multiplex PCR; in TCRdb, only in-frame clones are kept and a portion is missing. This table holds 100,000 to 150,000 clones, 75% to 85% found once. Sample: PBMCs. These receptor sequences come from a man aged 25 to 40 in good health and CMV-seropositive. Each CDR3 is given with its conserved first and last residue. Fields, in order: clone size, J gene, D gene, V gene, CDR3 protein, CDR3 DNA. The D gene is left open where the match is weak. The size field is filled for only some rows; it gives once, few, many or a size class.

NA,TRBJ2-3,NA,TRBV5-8,CASRRRESGGDTQYF,TGTGCCAGCCGGCGCCGGGAGTCAGGAGGAGATACGCAGTATTTT
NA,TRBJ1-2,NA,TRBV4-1,CASSQSWTENYGYTF,TGCGCCAGCAGCCAATCATGGACAGAGAACTATGGCTACACCTTC
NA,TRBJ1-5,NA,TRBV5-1,CASSLVPTAPGHQPQHF,TGCGCCAGCAGCTTGGTCCCGACAGCACCCGGCCATCAGCCCCAGCATTTT
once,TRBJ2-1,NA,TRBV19,CASSIAGRTYNEQFF,TGTGCCAGTAGTATAGCAGGGAGGACCTACAATGAGCAGTTCTTC
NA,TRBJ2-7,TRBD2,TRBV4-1,CASSPLYGGVYEQYF,TGCGCCAGCAGCCCCTTATATGGGGGGGTCTACGAGCAGTACTTC
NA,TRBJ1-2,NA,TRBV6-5,CASSSPGYGYTF,TGTGCCAGCAGTTCCCCGGGGTATGGCTACACCTTC
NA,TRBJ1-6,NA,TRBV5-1,CASSLRGADSPLHF,TGCGCCAGCAGCTTGAGGGGCGCGGATTCACCCCTCCACTTT
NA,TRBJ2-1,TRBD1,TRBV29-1,CSVEVRQGADNEQFF,TGCAGCGTTGAGGTTCGACAGGGGGCTGATAATGAGCAGTTCTTC
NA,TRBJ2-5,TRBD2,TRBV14,CASSQGETGGKYF,TGTGCCAGCAGCCAAGGGGAAACGGGGGGAAAGTACTTC
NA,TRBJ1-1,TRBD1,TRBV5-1,CASKATGRNTEAFF,TGCGCCAGCAAGGCGACAGGGAGGAACACTGAAGCTTTCTTT
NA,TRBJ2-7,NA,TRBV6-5,CASSYGPGTKGYEQYF,TGTGCCAGCAGTTACGGTCCGGGGACAAAAGGCTACGAGCAGTACTTC
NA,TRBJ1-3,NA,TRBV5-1,CASSIGQGNTIYF,TGCGCCAGCAGCATAGGACAGGGAAACACCATATATTTT
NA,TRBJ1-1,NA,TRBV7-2,CASSLARENTEAFF,TGTGCCAGCAGCTTAGCCAGGGAGAACACTGAAGCTTTCTTT
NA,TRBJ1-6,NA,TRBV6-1,CASSSSYNSPLHF,TGTGCCAGCTCGAGCTCCTATAATTCACCCCTCCACTTT
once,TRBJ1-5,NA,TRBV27,CASSFGAANQPQHF,TGTGCCAGCAGTTTCGGAGCGGCAAATCAGCCCCAGCATTTT
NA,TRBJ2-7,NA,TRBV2,CASRGDGSSYEQYF,TGTGCCAGCAGGGGGGACGGGAGCTCCTACGAGCAGTACTTC
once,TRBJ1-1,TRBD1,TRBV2,CASSLSRDRVGTEAFF,TGTGCCAGCAGCCTGTCCCGGGACAGGGTTGGTACTGAAGCTTTCTTT
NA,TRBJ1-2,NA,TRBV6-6,CASTLTKGGGYGYTF,TGTGCCAGCACCCTAACGAAGGGAGGGGGGTATGGCTACACCTTC
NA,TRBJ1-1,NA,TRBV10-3,CAIRASRDTSPMNTEAFF,TGTGCCATCAGGGCGTCACGGGACACCAGTCCCATGAACACTGAAGCTTTCTTT
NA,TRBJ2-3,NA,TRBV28,CATKPGSTDTQYF,TGTGCCACCAAGCCGGGAAGCACAGATACGCAGTATTTT
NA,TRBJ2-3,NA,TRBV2,CASSGQGLSTDTQYF,TGTGCCAGCAGTGGTCAGGGCCTTAGCACAGATACGCAGTATTTT
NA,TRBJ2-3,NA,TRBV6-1,CASNKIGEDTQYF,TGTGCCAGCAATAAGATCGGTGAAGATACGCAGTATTTT
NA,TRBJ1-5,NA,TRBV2,CASSVSTRSNQPQHF,TGTGCCAGCAGTGTGTCCACGAGGAGCAATCAGCCCCAGCATTTT
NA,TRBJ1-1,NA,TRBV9,CASSVYPGQNTEAFF,TGTGCCAGCAGCGTATATCCCGGACAGAACACTGAAGCTTTCTTT
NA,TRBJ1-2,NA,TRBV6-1,CASSVRPGESYGYTF,TGTGCCAGCAGTGTTCGTCCAGGGGAATCCTATGGCTACACCTTC
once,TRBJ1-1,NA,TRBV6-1,CASSEGTRTMVGAFF,TGTGCCAGCAGTGAAGGAACACGGACTATGGTCGGGGCTTTCTTT
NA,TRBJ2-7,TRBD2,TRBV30,CAWSYSGEAWQYF,TGTGCCTGGAGTTATAGCGGGGAGGCTTGGCAGTACTTC
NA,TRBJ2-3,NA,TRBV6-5,CASRADTDTQYF,TGTGCCAGCAGAGCGGACACAGATACGCAGTATTTT
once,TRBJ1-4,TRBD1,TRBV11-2,CASSSYRGSNEKLFF,TGTGCCAGCAGCTCGTACAGGGGATCCAATGAAAAACTGTTTTTT
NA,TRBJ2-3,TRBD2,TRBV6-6,CASYRLAGGTDTQYF,TGTGCCAGCTATAGACTAGCGGGGGGGACAGATACGCAGTATTTT
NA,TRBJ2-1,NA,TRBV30,CAWSVRGEQFF,TGTGCCTGGAGTGTTCGCGGTGAGCAGTTCTTC
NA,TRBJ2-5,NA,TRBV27,CASRPGHREETQYF,TGTGCCAGCCGCCCGGGACATAGGGAAGAGACCCAGTACTTC
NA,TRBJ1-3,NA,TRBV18,CASSPPGKGAGNTIYF,TGTGCCAGCTCACCACCGGGTAAAGGGGCTGGAAACACCATATATTTT
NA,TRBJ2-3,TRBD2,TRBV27,CASSFSGGAPDTQYF,TGTGCCAGCAGTTTTAGCGGGGGGGCCCCAGATACGCAGTATTTT
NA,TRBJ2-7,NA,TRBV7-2,CASSLEQGEGYEQYF,TGTGCCAGCAGCTTAGAACAGGGAGAAGGCTACGAGCAGTACTTC
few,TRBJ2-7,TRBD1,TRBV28,CASTEAGGGKEQYF,TGTGCCAGCACCGAGGCAGGGGGCGGAAAAGAGCAGTACTTC
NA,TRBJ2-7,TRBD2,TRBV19,CASSGGLAQEYEQYF,TGTGCCAGTAGCGGGGGACTAGCGCAGGAGTACGAGCAGTACTTC
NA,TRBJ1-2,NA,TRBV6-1,CASSDERHYGYTF,TGTGCCAGCAGTGATGAGCGACACTATGGCTACACCTTC
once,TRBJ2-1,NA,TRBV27,CASSLAGGSSYNEQFF,TGTGCCAGCAGTTTAGCGGGTGGGTCTTCCTACAATGAGCAGTTCTTC
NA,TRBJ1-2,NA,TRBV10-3,CAISGVGDYGYTF,TGTGCCATCAGTGGAGTAGGGGACTATGGCTACACCTTC
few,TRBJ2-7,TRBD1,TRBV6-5,CASSYSGTGLYEQYF,TGTGCCAGCAGTTACTCAGGGACAGGGCTTTACGAGCAGTACTTC